One T cell receptor beta chain is described in this entry. The data derive from a study of preoperative IRX-2 immunotherapy in early breast cancer. This CDR3 has 14 residues. Germline assignment: CDR1 SGHRS and CDR2 YFSETQ. Trimming pared 0 bases from V and 4 bases from J, leaving 11 bases between. Described treatment: preoperative locoregional IRX-2 cytokine immunotherapy. Preoperative locoregional IRX-2 cytokine immunotherapy was tested in the phase Ib source study. Clones were sequenced by immunoSEQ multiplex PCR, and TCRdb holds only the in-frame ones, with some missing. The repertoire holds roughly 30,000 clones, 82% seen once, with about 3.3% in the top ten.

This sequence was found in a human donor with breast cancer. Collection took place from a patient treated with IRX-2 immunotherapy. V and J are TRBV5-1 and TRBJ2-7; a possible D gene is TRBD1 (6 bases). The CDR3 DNA sequence: TGCGCCAGCAGCTTGGCAGGGGACGCGTACGAGCAGTACTTC. This translates into CASSLAGDAYEQYF.